The 14 T cell receptor beta chains below come from one sample, sequenced in a study of control samples from healthy donors and cancer patients. Clones were read by immunoSEQ multiplex PCR, and TCRdb kept only the in-frame ones, dropping some. The data show about 180,000 clones, roughly 89% seen once. Sequencing input: blood. These receptors came from a woman aged 45-65 years in good health.

V usage is TRBV6-6 and J usage is TRBJ1-5, with D perhaps matching TRBD1 (5 bases). The CDR3 length is 14 residues. Germline V gives CDR1 MNHNY, CDR2 SVGAGI (reference sequence). The V and J ends lost 6 bases and 7 bases respectively, with 16 bases between them. CDR3 sequence: CASSTDNSDQPQHF. CDR3 nucleotide sequence: TGTGCCAGCAGCACGGACAATTCGGACCAGCCCCAGCATTTT.

This rearrangement joins TRBV4-1 to TRBJ2-5, with 12 bases matching TRBD2. J gave up 14 bases and V 0 bases, and 7 bases lay outside the gene matches. The CDR3 length is 14 residues. Germline values: CDR1 MGHRA, CDR2 YSYEKL. CDR3 nucleotide sequence: TGCGCCAGCAGCCAAGACCCTAGCGGGAGGGGAGAATACTTC. It translates to CASSQDPSGRGEYF.

V is TRBV7-2 and J is TRBJ2-3, with a weak D call TRBD1 (5 bases). CDR3 length: 13 amino acids. The V and J ends lost 4 bases and 6 bases respectively, with 11 bases between them. Germline values: CDR1 SGHTA, CDR2 FQGNSA. DNA of the CDR3: TGTGCCAGCAGCTCCCCCAAGGGGGATACGCAGTATTTT. Protein sequence: CASSSPKGDTQYF.

The V call is TRBV18, the J call TRBJ1-2; D may be TRBD1 (5 bases). The ends were cut back, 3 bases at V and 8 bases at J, with 13 bases in the middle. In germline, CDR1 is KGHSH, CDR2 LQKENI. This CDR3 has 13 residues. CDR3 coding DNA: TGTGCCAGCTCACCGAATGGGGGGGAAGGCTACACCTTC. Its translation is CASSPNGGEGYTF.

On this clone: Other DNA sequences within the sample encode an identical CDR3. J is TRBJ2-5 and V is TRBV5-1; possibly TRBD2 for D (6 bases). V lost 2 bases and J lost 3, with 11 bases in between. The CDR3 has 14 amino acids. Germline CDR1 reads SGHRS; CDR2 reads YFSETQ. The CDR3 DNA is TGCGCCAGCAGCTTAGGAACGGGAGAAGAGACCCAGTACTTC. Translation gives CASSLGTGEETQYF.

The CDR3 region has the DNA TGTGCCACCAGCAGAGAGGTTTGGGGTAACAATGAGCAGTTCTTC. It encodes CATSREVWGNNEQFF. This chain links TRBV15 with TRBJ2-1; D is undetermined. The CDR3 loop spans 15 amino acids. Trimming cost V 0 bases and J 5 bases, with 11 bases left between them. Germline CDR1 LNHNV, CDR2 YYDKDF (reference sequence).

V usage is TRBV5-1 and J usage is TRBJ1-6, with 9 bases identical to TRBD1. With 5 bases clipped from V and 6 bases from J, the junction kept 9 bases outside the gene matches. Germline V lookup: CDR1 SGHRS, CDR2 YFSETQ. The CDR3 contains 16 residues. CDR3 sequence: CASRKQGAVSNSPLHF. DNA of the CDR3: TGCGCCAGCAGAAAACAGGGGGCCGTTTCTAATTCACCCCTCCACTTT. Full variable domain (missing parts from reference TRBV5-1 and TRBJ1-6): KAGVTQTPRYLIKTRGQQVTLSCSPISGHRSVSWYQQTPGQGLQFLFEYFSETQRNKGNFPGRFSGRQFSNSRSEMNVSTLELGDSALYLCASRKQGAVSNSPLHFGNGTRLTVT.

The chain links TRBV12-3 or TRBV12-4 to TRBJ1-2; D is unclear. The CDR3 has 12 residues. V gave up 2 bases and J gave up 5 bases, with 6 bases separating them. The CDR3 loop reads CASSLTSYGYTF. In DNA form, the CDR3 reads TGTGCCAGCAGTTTAACTTCATATGGCTACACCTTC.

This chain connects TRBV6-5 to TRBJ2-1; 10 positions match TRBD2. The V and J ends lost 1 base and 6 bases, in that order; junction bases with no gene match: 3. Germline-derived CDR1 and CDR2 are MNHEY and SVGAGI. This CDR3 has 15 amino acids. In DNA form, the CDR3 reads TGTGCCAGCAGTTACTTAGCGGGGGGCCTCAATGAGCAGTTCTTC. It encodes CASSYLAGGLNEQFF.

J is TRBJ1-2 and V is TRBV11-2; 7 bases agree with TRBD1. This CDR3 spans 14 amino acids. J was trimmed by 4 bases and V by 6 bases; bases with no gene match: 8. The V gene's germline CDR1 is SGHAT and CDR2 FQNNGV. The CDR3 here is CASSRQGGSYGYTF. CDR3 DNA: TGTGCCAGCAGTCGACAGGGAGGGTCCTATGGCTACACCTTC.

The genes are TRBV5-1 and TRBJ1-5; maybe TRBD1 (6 bases). V lost 0 bases and J lost 8, with 12 bases in between. Germline CDR1 reads SGHRS; CDR2 reads YFSETQ. The CDR3 has 14 amino acids. The CDR3 DNA is TGCGCCAGCAGCTTGGCGGGGGGGGGCGAGCCCCAGCATTTT. It is translated as CASSLAGGGEPQHF.

This sequence joins TRBV6-2 or TRBV6-3 and TRBJ1-1; D is unclear. The CDR3 extends over 14 amino acids. Trimming stripped 2 bases from V and 1 base from J, with 8 bases between. Germline lookup yields CDR1 MNHEY and CDR2 SVGEGT. CDR3 bases: TGTGCCAGCAGTTACGGCCAGGCGAACACTGAAGCTTTCTTT. The encoded protein is CASSYGQANTEAFF.

This clone was seen more than once but under ten times. The chain uses TRBV6-5 and TRBJ1-5, with D possibly matching TRBD1 (6 bases). V shed 5 bases and J shed 0 bases, with 11 bases lying between them. The germline CDR1 and CDR2 sequences are MNHEY and SVGAGI. The CDR3 loop spans 15 amino acids. The CDR3: CASSRTANSNQPQHF. The DNA of the CDR3 is TGTGCCAGCAGTCGGACAGCTAATAGCAATCAGCCCCAGCATTTT.

This chain joins TRBV30 and TRBJ1-3, with D unresolved. The V gene lost 0 bases and the J gene lost 0 bases, with 6 bases spanning the gap. Looked up from germline, CDR1 is GTSNPN and CDR2 is SVGIG (reference sequence). The CDR3 consists of 14 residues. The CDR3, as DNA: TGTGCCTGGAGTGTACTGCACTCTGGAAACACCATATATTTT. As protein: CAWSVLHSGNTIYF.